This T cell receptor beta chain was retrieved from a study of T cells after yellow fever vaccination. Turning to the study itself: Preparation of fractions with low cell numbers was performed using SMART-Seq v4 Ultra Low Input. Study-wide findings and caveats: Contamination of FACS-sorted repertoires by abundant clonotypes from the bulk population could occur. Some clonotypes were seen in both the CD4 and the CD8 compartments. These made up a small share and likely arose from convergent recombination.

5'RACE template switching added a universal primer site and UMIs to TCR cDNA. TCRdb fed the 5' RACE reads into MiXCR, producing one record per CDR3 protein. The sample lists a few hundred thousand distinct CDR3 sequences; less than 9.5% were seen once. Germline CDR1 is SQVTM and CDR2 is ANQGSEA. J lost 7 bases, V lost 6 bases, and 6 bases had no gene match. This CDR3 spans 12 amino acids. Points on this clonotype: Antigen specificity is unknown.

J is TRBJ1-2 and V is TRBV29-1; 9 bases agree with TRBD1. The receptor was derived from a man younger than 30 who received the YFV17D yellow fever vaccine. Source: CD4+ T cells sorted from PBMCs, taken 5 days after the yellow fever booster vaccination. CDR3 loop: CSVRGQGPGYTF. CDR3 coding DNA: TGCAGCGTCCGAGGACAGGGGCCTGGCTACACCTTC.